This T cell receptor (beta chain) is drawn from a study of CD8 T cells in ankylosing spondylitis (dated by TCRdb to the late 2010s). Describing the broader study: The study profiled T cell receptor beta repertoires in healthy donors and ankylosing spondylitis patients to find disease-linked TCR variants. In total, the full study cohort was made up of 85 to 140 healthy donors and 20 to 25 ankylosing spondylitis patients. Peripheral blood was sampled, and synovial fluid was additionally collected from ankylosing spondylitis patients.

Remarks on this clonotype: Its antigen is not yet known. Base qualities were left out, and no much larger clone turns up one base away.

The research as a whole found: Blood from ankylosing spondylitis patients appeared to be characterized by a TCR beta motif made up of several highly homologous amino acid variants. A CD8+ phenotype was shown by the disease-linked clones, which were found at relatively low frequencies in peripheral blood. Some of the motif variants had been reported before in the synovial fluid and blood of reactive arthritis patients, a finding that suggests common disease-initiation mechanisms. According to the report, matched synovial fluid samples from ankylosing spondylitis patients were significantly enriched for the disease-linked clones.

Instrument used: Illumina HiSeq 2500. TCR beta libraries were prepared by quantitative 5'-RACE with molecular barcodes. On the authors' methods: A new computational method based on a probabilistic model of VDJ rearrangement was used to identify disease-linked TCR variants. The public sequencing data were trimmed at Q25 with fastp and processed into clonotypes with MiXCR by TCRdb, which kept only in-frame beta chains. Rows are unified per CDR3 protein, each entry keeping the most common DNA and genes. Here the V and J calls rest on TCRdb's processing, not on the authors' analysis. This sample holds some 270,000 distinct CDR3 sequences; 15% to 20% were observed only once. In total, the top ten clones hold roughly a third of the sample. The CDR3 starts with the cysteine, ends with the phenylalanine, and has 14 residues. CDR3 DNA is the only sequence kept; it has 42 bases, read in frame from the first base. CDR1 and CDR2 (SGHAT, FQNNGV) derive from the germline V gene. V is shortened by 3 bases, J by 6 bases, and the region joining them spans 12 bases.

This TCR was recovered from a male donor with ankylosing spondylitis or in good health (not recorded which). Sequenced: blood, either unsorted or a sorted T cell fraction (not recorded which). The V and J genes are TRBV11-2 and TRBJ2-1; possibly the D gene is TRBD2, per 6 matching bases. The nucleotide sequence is TGTGCCAGCAGCTTCCTGGAGGGGTTCAATGAGCAGTTCTTC. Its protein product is CASSFLEGFNEQFF.